Below are 19 T cell receptor beta chains sequenced from a single sample in a study of beta chain features in type 1 diabetes. Findings of the study overall: Shortening of TCRB CDR3s, moderate but significant, appeared in all four CD4+ subsets of Type 1 diabetes patients.

Reverse transcription of all isolated RNA meant that expressed TCRB transcripts were sequenced. Clones were sequenced by immunoSEQ multiplex PCR, and TCRdb holds only the in-frame ones, with some missing. Of about 340,000 clones in the sample, approximately 10% are singletons; the top ten hold 0.95% to 1.1%. The antigens for these receptors are not known. Sequenced material: central memory CD4+ T cells from blood. All receptors derive from a man aged 25-45 years with type 1 diabetes.

This clone was picked up a small number of times. CDR3 residues: CASSQDGRGGDYF. DNA of the CDR3: TGCGCCAGCAGCCAAGATGGGCGGGGAGGTGATTACTTC. The chain employs TRBV4-1 and TRBJ2-5; D may be TRBD2 (6 bases). Germline V gene data show CDR1 as MGHRA and CDR2 as YSYEKL. V lost 0 bases and J 14 bases, leaving 16 bases between the germline ends. CDR3 size: 13 residues.

This clone has a handful of counts. The chain joins TRBV11-2 to TRBJ1-1, with 8 bases matching TRBD1. Trimming at V came to 3 bases and at J to 3 bases, leaving 6 bases not matched to a gene. Germline CDR1 is SGHAT and CDR2 is FQNNGV. The CDR3 extends over 15 amino acids. CDR3 nucleotides: TGTGCCAGCAGCTTGATGCAGGGGGCTGACACTGAAGCTTTCTTT. Translation: CASSLMQGADTEAFF.

This clone was seen more than once but under ten times. The V call is TRBV10-1, the J call TRBJ2-1; 11 bases align to TRBD1. Germline V CDR1 and CDR2: WNHNN, SYGVQD (reference sequence). V dropped 3 bases and J dropped 9; count of bases not matched to a gene: 10. The CDR3 is made up of 16 amino acids. The CDR3 loop reads CASSDSPGTGGSEQFF. CDR3 nucleotides: TGCGCCAGCAGTGATTCCCCCGGGACAGGGGGGAGTGAGCAGTTCTTC.

The genes are TRBV4-3 and TRBJ2-7; D ambiguous. Looked up from germline, CDR1 is LGHNA and CDR2 is YSLEER. Trimming stripped 0 bases from V and 3 bases from J, with 9 bases between. There are 14 residues in the CDR3. Here the CDR3 reads CASSQDPSGYEQYF. Written as DNA, the CDR3 is TGCGCCAGCAGCCAAGATCCCTCAGGCTACGAGCAGTACTTC.

The sample holds a few counts of this clone. J is TRBJ1-4 and V is TRBV6-5, with no clear D. Trimming stripped 6 bases from V and 7 bases from J, with 15 bases between. CDR3 length: 14 residues. CDR1 and CDR2 (germline): MNHEY, SVGAGI. CDR3 protein: CASSNKGGGEKLFF. The CDR3, as DNA: TGTGCCAGCAGCAATAAGGGCGGCGGTGAAAAACTGTTTTTT.

The chain couples TRBV4-3 to TRBJ1-6; D perhaps matches TRBD1 (5 bases). This CDR3 has 19 residues. Trimming removed 2 bases at V and 1 base at J, with 18 bases between. CDR1 LGHNA and CDR2 YSLEER come from the germline V gene. This chain's CDR3 is CASSQSDTRGSSYNSPLHF. In nucleotides, the CDR3 is TGCGCCAGCAGCCAATCGGACACACGGGGCTCGTCCTATAATTCACCCCTCCACTTT.

This clone came up a few times. V and J are TRBV2 and TRBJ1-5; 7 bases match TRBD1. Germline V gives CDR1 SNHLY, CDR2 FYNNEI. V lost 4 bases, J lost 7 bases, and 10 bases stayed unmatched. This CDR3 contains 15 residues. CDR3 loop: CASSVYRGEEQPQHF. The CDR3 DNA reads as TGTGCCAGCAGTGTATACAGGGGAGAAGAACAGCCCCAGCATTTT.

This chain joins TRBV7-9 and TRBJ2-1; D possibly corresponds to TRBD1 (5 bases). CDR3 length: 15 residues. Germline CDR1 is SEHNR and CDR2 is FQNEAQ (reference sequence). V shed 8 bases and J shed 7 bases, with 21 bases lying between them. The CDR3 coding sequence is TGTGCCAGCGCCTCGGATGGGGCGGATGGTAATGAGCAGTTCTTC. Protein product: CASASDGADGNEQFF.

This clone was detected only a few times. This chain connects TRBV27 to TRBJ1-1; D not certain. Per germline, CDR1 MNHEY and CDR2 SMNVEV (reference sequence). The CDR3 extends over 13 amino acids. Between the trimmed V and J ends, which lost 4 bases and 7 bases, there was a span of 13 bases. This chain's CDR3 is CASSSRPYLEAFF. In DNA, the CDR3 is TGTGCCAGCAGTTCTCGGCCATATCTTGAAGCTTTCTTT.

A note on this clone: The identical CDR3 is also encoded by other nucleotide sequences in the sample. The V call is TRBV7-2, the J call TRBJ2-3; a weak D match, TRBD2 (6 bases). The CDR3 has 13 residues. V lost 1 base to trimming and J lost 9 bases, with 11 bases between them. Germline V gene data show CDR1 as SGHTA and CDR2 as FQGNSA. The CDR3 protein is CASSLELAGTQYF. In DNA, the CDR3 is TGTGCCAGCAGCTTAGAACTAGCTGGGACGCAGTATTTT.

The chain couples TRBV2 to TRBJ2-1; tentatively, D is TRBD2 (6 bases). CDR1 and CDR2 from the germline V gene are SNHLY and FYNNEI. V shed 5 bases and J shed 4 bases, with 15 bases lying between them. The CDR3 totals 15 residues. The CDR3 here is CASSFNSGGYNEQFF. CDR3 nucleotides: TGTGCCAGCAGTTTCAATTCCGGGGGTTACAATGAGCAGTTCTTC.

This clone was observed a handful of times. The chain carries TRBV29-1 and TRBJ1-1; tentative D call: TRBD1 (5 bases). Deletions cut 1 base from V and 9 bases from J, with 21 bases between. The CDR3 covers 15 residues. The germline V gene encodes CDR1 SQVTM and CDR2 ANQGSEA. CDR3 coding DNA: TGCAGCGTTGAAGCCTCCGGGACCTCTAACCCGAAAGCTTTCTTT. It yields the protein CSVEASGTSNPKAFF.

This clone was seen a few times. V gene TRBV7-9 combines with J gene TRBJ2-3; the match to TRBD2 covers 13 bases. The CDR3 has 16 amino acids. Germline CDR1 reads SEHNR; CDR2 reads FQNEAQ (reference sequence). After removal of 5 bases from V and 4 bases from J, the junction contained 6 bases not matched to a gene. Here the CDR3 reads CASSVQTSGGPDTQYF. CDR3 coding DNA: TGTGCCAGCAGCGTGCAGACTAGCGGGGGGCCAGATACGCAGTATTTT. The full variable domain, completed using reference TRBV7-9 and TRBJ2-3, is DTGVSQNPRHKITKRGQNVTFRCDPISEHNRLYWYRQTLGQGPEFLTYFQNEAQLEKSRLLSDRFSAERPKGSFSTLEIQRTEQGDSAMYLCASSVQTSGGPDTQYFGPGTRLTVL.

The sample holds a few counts of this clone. J is TRBJ2-2 and V is TRBV5-1, with 8 bases that match TRBD1. The V and J ends lost 0 bases and 7 bases, in that order; junction bases with no gene match: 5. This CDR3 has 15 amino acids. Germline CDR1 and CDR2: SGHRS and YFSETQ. CDR3: CASSLARTGHGELFF. The CDR3, as DNA: TGCGCCAGCAGCTTGGCTCGGACAGGGCACGGGGAGCTGTTTTTT.

This clone was found a few times. The chain employs TRBV19 and TRBJ2-7; D assignment may be TRBD1 or TRBD2 (5 bases each). Germline V gene data show CDR1 as LNHDA and CDR2 as SQIVND (reference sequence). With 3 bases removed from V and 5 bases from J, the gap between germline ends came to 11 bases. The CDR3 is 13 amino acids. CDR3 loop: CASSIGTNNEQYF. CDR3 nucleotide sequence: TGTGCCAGTAGTATTGGGACGAACAACGAGCAGTACTTC.

This clone was observed a handful of times. V and J are TRBV28 and TRBJ2-5; TRBD2 agrees at 8 bases. Trimming removed 2 bases from V and 7 bases from J; junction bases left unmatched: 9. The CDR3 sequence is 15 residues long. CDR1 is MDHEN, CDR2 SYDVKM, per germline. This chain's CDR3 is CASSLSLAGLRTQYF. CDR3 nucleotides: TGTGCCAGCAGTTTAAGTCTAGCGGGCTTACGGACCCAGTACTTC.

This clone showed up just a few times. This chain uses TRBV7-2 with TRBJ2-7, with TRBD1 matching 8 bases. The CDR3 runs to 15 residues. The V segment lost 5 bases and the J segment 5 bases; nucleotides outside the gene matches: 11. The germline gives CDR1 SGHTA, CDR2 FQGNSA. Written as DNA, the CDR3 is TGTGCCAGCAGCGCAGGCCCGGACAGGGTGGACGAGCAGTACTTC. Its protein is CASSAGPDRVDEQYF.

This clone came up a few times. V gene TRBV4-1 combines with J gene TRBJ2-5; TRBD2 aligns across 10 bases. This CDR3 contains 20 residues. Germline V lookup: CDR1 MGHRA, CDR2 YSYEKL. Losses at the gene ends were 0 bases for V and 4 bases for J; bases not matched to a gene: 17. The CDR3 loop reads CASSQDARQRGGLVGETQYF. CDR3 nucleotide sequence: TGCGCCAGCAGCCAAGATGCTCGCCAGCGGGGGGGCCTGGTCGGAGAGACCCAGTACTTC.

This chain uses TRBV5-6 with TRBJ1-1, with D possibly matching TRBD1 (5 bases). CDR3 length: 14 residues. The germline CDR1 and CDR2 sequences are SGHDT and YYEEEE. V lost 5 bases and J 0 bases, leaving 11 bases between the germline ends. The CDR3 is CASSFRDMNTEAFF. DNA for the CDR3: TGTGCCAGCAGTTTCAGGGATATGAACACTGAAGCTTTCTTT.